Listed below are T cell receptor beta chains from one sample, sequenced in a study of CD8 T cells in ankylosing spondylitis. TCRdb used MiXCR to reprocess the 5' RACE reads, holding one entry per CDR3 protein. The table shows fewer than 650,000 distinct CDR3 sequences, with roughly an eighth occurring only once. Specimen: blood, either unsorted or a sorted T cell fraction (not recorded which). The receptors shown here come from a male donor with ankylosing spondylitis. CDR3s include the opening cysteine and the closing phenylalanine or tryptophan. A D gene is named only where the DNA matches it firmly. The size of a clone is reported for some rows only, either as once, few or many, or as a class for expanded clones.

d_gene: TRBD1
j_gene: TRBJ1-2
v_gene: TRBV25-1
abundance: once
len: 16
CDR3nt: TGTGCCAGCAGTGAACCTGGGACAGAGACTAACTATGGCTACACCTTC
CDR3aa: CASSEPGTETNYGYTF

d_gene: -
j_gene: TRBJ1-1
v_gene: TRBV29-1
abundance: few
len: 13
CDR3nt: TGCAGCGTTGAAAGGCCCTTGAACACTGAAGCTTTCTTT
CDR3aa: CSVERPLNTEAFF

d_gene: TRBD1
j_gene: TRBJ1-1
v_gene: TRBV5-6
abundance: -
len: 20
CDR3nt: TGTGCCAGCAGGTCTGGCCAGGGGGCTCCACTCTACAACATGAACACTGAAGCTTTCTTT
CDR3aa: CASRSGQGAPLYNMNTEAFF

d_gene: TRBD2
j_gene: TRBJ2-1
v_gene: TRBV20-1
abundance: once
len: 18
CDR3nt: TGCAGTGGTAGGGATCCGGCCTTAGGGACTAGCGGCTACAATGAGCAGTTCTTC
CDR3aa: CSGRDPALGTSGYNEQFF

d_gene: -
j_gene: TRBJ2-3
v_gene: TRBV29-1
abundance: many
len: 15
CDR3nt: TGCAGCGTTGAAGATATGGTGGGCCCCACAGATACGCAGTATTTT
CDR3aa: CSVEDMVGPTDTQYF

d_gene: TRBD1
j_gene: TRBJ2-5
v_gene: TRBV20-1
abundance: once
len: 15
CDR3nt: TGCAGTGCCCCTTTGGGGACAGGGACATCGGAGACCCAGTACTTC
CDR3aa: CSAPLGTGTSETQYF

d_gene: TRBD1
j_gene: TRBJ2-5
v_gene: TRBV5-1
abundance: -
len: 14
CDR3nt: TGCGCCAGCAGCCCCCGGGACAGCCTAGAGACCCAGTACTTC
CDR3aa: CASSPRDSLETQYF

d_gene: -
j_gene: TRBJ2-1
v_gene: TRBV5-6
abundance: many
len: 14
CDR3nt: TGTGCCAGCAGCTTGCGATTCCGGGGGAATGAGCAGTTCTTC
CDR3aa: CASSLRFRGNEQFF

d_gene: TRBD2
j_gene: TRBJ2-1
v_gene: TRBV20-1
abundance: few
len: 15
CDR3nt: TGCAGTGCTAGGGTGGCGGGAGGGGCCTACAATGAGCAGTTCTTC
CDR3aa: CSARVAGGAYNEQFF

d_gene: TRBD1
j_gene: TRBJ1-1
v_gene: TRBV12-3/TRBV12-4
abundance: -
len: 16
CDR3nt: TGTGCCAGCAGTTTTAGGACAGCAGGGGGGAGCACTGAAGCTTTCTTT
CDR3aa: CASSFRTAGGSTEAFF

d_gene: -
j_gene: TRBJ2-2
v_gene: TRBV12-3/TRBV12-4
abundance: few
len: 13
CDR3nt: TGTGCCAGCAGTTTACCCTCACCCGGGGAGCTGTTTTTT
CDR3aa: CASSLPSPGELFF

d_gene: TRBD1
j_gene: TRBJ1-4
v_gene: TRBV20-1
abundance: once
len: 12
CDR3nt: TGCAGTCCACAGGGGATGGGGGAAAAACTGTTTTTT
CDR3aa: CSPQGMGEKLFF

d_gene: -
j_gene: TRBJ1-1
v_gene: TRBV20-1
abundance: few
len: 11
CDR3nt: TGCAGTGCTAGGAACGTTGACGAAGCTTTCTTT
CDR3aa: CSARNVDEAFF

d_gene: TRBD1
j_gene: TRBJ1-5
v_gene: TRBV7-8
abundance: many
len: 14
CDR3nt: TGTGCCAGCTGGACAGGGTCTAGCAATCAGCCCCAGCATTTT
CDR3aa: CASWTGSSNQPQHF

d_gene: -
j_gene: TRBJ1-1
v_gene: TRBV7-9
abundance: -
len: 14
CDR3nt: TGTGCCAGCAGCAGCGGACACGGGAACACTGAAGCTTTCTTT
CDR3aa: CASSSGHGNTEAFF

d_gene: TRBD2
j_gene: TRBJ2-1
v_gene: TRBV13
abundance: -
len: 15
CDR3nt: TGTGCCAGCAGCTTATTTAGCGGGAGCTTCACAGGGCAGTTCTTC
CDR3aa: CASSLFSGSFTGQFF

d_gene: -
j_gene: TRBJ2-1
v_gene: TRBV7-9
abundance: few
len: 11
CDR3nt: TGTGCCAGCACCTTTCCTAATGAGCAGTTCTTC
CDR3aa: CASTFPNEQFF

d_gene: TRBD2
j_gene: TRBJ2-7
v_gene: TRBV7-8
abundance: -
len: 16
CDR3nt: TGTGCCAGCAGCCCGGGAAGACTAGCGGGAAGGAGGGAGCAGTACTTC
CDR3aa: CASSPGRLAGRREQYF

d_gene: -
j_gene: TRBJ2-1
v_gene: TRBV9
abundance: few
len: 15
CDR3nt: TGTGCCAGCAGCGACCGGAAGGCATCCCACAATGAGCAGTTCTTC
CDR3aa: CASSDRKASHNEQFF

d_gene: -
j_gene: TRBJ2-3
v_gene: TRBV4-1
abundance: few
len: 16
CDR3nt: TGCGCCAGCAGCGTGATGGTAGGGGGTATGACAGATACGCAGTATTTT
CDR3aa: CASSVMVGGMTDTQYF

d_gene: TRBD1
j_gene: TRBJ1-2
v_gene: TRBV7-2
abundance: -
len: 15
CDR3nt: TGTGCCAGCAGCCCGAGACAGGGGGCTCACTATGGCTACACCTTC
CDR3aa: CASSPRQGAHYGYTF

d_gene: -
j_gene: TRBJ1-1
v_gene: TRBV27
abundance: -
len: 14
CDR3nt: TGTGCCAGCAGACGGGGTGGTTCGGACACTGAAGCTTTCTTT
CDR3aa: CASRRGGSDTEAFF

d_gene: -
j_gene: TRBJ2-1
v_gene: TRBV15
abundance: few
len: 15
CDR3nt: TGTGCCACCAGCAGACACCCCTCTTTCGCGGCGGAGCAGTTCTTC
CDR3aa: CATSRHPSFAAEQFF

d_gene: -
j_gene: TRBJ2-3
v_gene: TRBV20-1
abundance: few
len: 14
CDR3nt: TGCAGTGCTAGATATAGCCCCACCACAGATACGCAGTATTTT
CDR3aa: CSARYSPTTDTQYF

d_gene: TRBD1
j_gene: TRBJ2-2
v_gene: TRBV18
abundance: -
len: 17
CDR3nt: TGTGCCAGCTCGCAAGACCTCGGACAGGGCGGCACCGGGGAGCTGTTTTTT
CDR3aa: CASSQDLGQGGTGELFF

d_gene: TRBD2
j_gene: TRBJ2-2
v_gene: TRBV27
abundance: -
len: 14
CDR3nt: TGTGCCAGCAGGAGACTAGCGGGAGGTGGGGAGCTGTTTTTT
CDR3aa: CASRRLAGGGELFF

d_gene: -
j_gene: TRBJ1-1
v_gene: TRBV18
abundance: -
len: 14
CDR3nt: TGTGCCAGCTCACTGGACACGACATCCACTGAAGCTTTCTTT
CDR3aa: CASSLDTTSTEAFF

d_gene: TRBD1
j_gene: TRBJ2-3
v_gene: TRBV20-1
abundance: few
len: 15
CDR3nt: TGCAGTGCTAGCTCCGGGACAGGAGTCACAGATACGCAGTATTTT
CDR3aa: CSASSGTGVTDTQYF

d_gene: -
j_gene: TRBJ2-1
v_gene: TRBV12-3/TRBV12-4
abundance: -
len: 11
CDR3nt: TGTGCCAGCAGCCGCCGTGATGAGCAGTTCTTC
CDR3aa: CASSRRDEQFF

d_gene: -
j_gene: TRBJ2-1
v_gene: TRBV29-1
abundance: -
len: 10
CDR3nt: TGCAGCGCCTGGGTAGGACCACAGTTCTTC
CDR3aa: CSAWVGPQFF

d_gene: -
j_gene: TRBJ2-5
v_gene: TRBV20-1
abundance: few
len: 11
CDR3nt: TGCAGTGCTATCGGGGGAGAGACCCAGTACTTC
CDR3aa: CSAIGGETQYF

d_gene: -
j_gene: TRBJ2-2
v_gene: TRBV6-1
abundance: few
len: 15
CDR3nt: TGTGCCAGCAGTGAAGGAGGGGGGAGGGCCGGGGAGCTGTTTTTT
CDR3aa: CASSEGGGRAGELFF

d_gene: TRBD1
j_gene: TRBJ2-7
v_gene: TRBV20-1
abundance: -
len: 17
CDR3nt: TGCAGTGCTAGAGATCACATCCGAGGACAGGGGATTTACGAGCAGTACTTC
CDR3aa: CSARDHIRGQGIYEQYF

d_gene: TRBD2
j_gene: TRBJ2-5
v_gene: TRBV29-1
abundance: few
len: 15
CDR3nt: TGCAGCTCCCAGACTAGCGGGAGGGCCTGGGAGACCCAGTACTTC
CDR3aa: CSSQTSGRAWETQYF

d_gene: -
j_gene: TRBJ2-4
v_gene: TRBV20-1
abundance: -
len: 14
CDR3nt: TGCAGTGCTAGGAAAAACAGGGCTTCAAACATTCAGTACTTC
CDR3aa: CSARKNRASNIQYF

d_gene: -
j_gene: TRBJ2-3
v_gene: TRBV20-1
abundance: -
len: 13
CDR3nt: TGCAGTGCTAGACTAGGAGGCACAGATACGCAGTATTTT
CDR3aa: CSARLGGTDTQYF

d_gene: -
j_gene: TRBJ1-1
v_gene: TRBV5-1
abundance: many
len: 13
CDR3nt: TGCGCCAGCAGAGGGATAATTAACACTGAAGCTTTCTTT
CDR3aa: CASRGIINTEAFF

d_gene: TRBD1
j_gene: TRBJ2-7
v_gene: TRBV7-2
abundance: few
len: 15
CDR3nt: TGTGCCAGCAGCTTATCCCGGGACAGGGGCTACGAGCAGTACTTC
CDR3aa: CASSLSRDRGYEQYF

d_gene: -
j_gene: TRBJ1-2
v_gene: TRBV6-1
abundance: few
len: 15
CDR3nt: TGTGCCAGCAGCCTCATCCACCGAGCTAACTATGGCTACACCTTC
CDR3aa: CASSLIHRANYGYTF

d_gene: -
j_gene: TRBJ2-5
v_gene: TRBV18
abundance: many
len: 15
CDR3nt: TGTGCCAGCTCACCACCTGGCCTAAGAGGCGAGACCCAGTACTTC
CDR3aa: CASSPPGLRGETQYF

d_gene: TRBD2
j_gene: TRBJ2-1
v_gene: TRBV11-2
abundance: -
len: 19
CDR3nt: TGTGCCAGCAGCTCCTCCGGGACTAGCAGTGTTGCGGTCATGAATGAGCAGTTCTTC
CDR3aa: CASSSSGTSSVAVMNEQFF

d_gene: TRBD2
j_gene: TRBJ2-3
v_gene: TRBV27
abundance: -
len: 18
CDR3nt: TGTGCCAGCAGTTTAAGACTAGCGGGAGGGCTTAAGCCAGATACGCAGTATTTT
CDR3aa: CASSLRLAGGLKPDTQYF

d_gene: -
j_gene: TRBJ2-1
v_gene: TRBV5-1
abundance: many
len: 16
CDR3nt: TGCGCCAGCAGCTTGACCTACGTGGGGTTAAACAATGAGCAGTTCTTC
CDR3aa: CASSLTYVGLNNEQFF

d_gene: -
j_gene: TRBJ2-5
v_gene: TRBV2
abundance: -
len: 13
CDR3nt: TGTGCCAGCAGTGAGCTTTCCATCGAGACCCAGTACTTC
CDR3aa: CASSELSIETQYF

d_gene: -
j_gene: TRBJ2-5
v_gene: TRBV20-1
abundance: -
len: 16
CDR3nt: TGCAGTGCTATTCAGACGGGCGCGGGGTACCAAGAGACCCAGTACTTC
CDR3aa: CSAIQTGAGYQETQYF

d_gene: TRBD2
j_gene: TRBJ2-1
v_gene: TRBV29-1
abundance: few
len: 14
CDR3nt: TGCAGCGTTTACGGGACTAGCGGACACAATGAGCAGTTCTTC
CDR3aa: CSVYGTSGHNEQFF

d_gene: TRBD2
j_gene: TRBJ2-1
v_gene: TRBV7-2
abundance: -
len: 12
CDR3nt: TGTGCCAGCAGCTGGACTAGCAGTGAGCAGTTCTTC
CDR3aa: CASSWTSSEQFF

d_gene: -
j_gene: TRBJ1-2
v_gene: TRBV19
abundance: few
len: 12
CDR3nt: TGTGCCAGTGGAGCGGGGTTCTATGGCTACACCTTC
CDR3aa: CASGAGFYGYTF

d_gene: -
j_gene: TRBJ2-2
v_gene: TRBV7-7
abundance: many
len: 14
CDR3nt: TGTGCCAGCAGCCCCCGGGAGCACACCGGGGAGCTGTTTTTT
CDR3aa: CASSPREHTGELFF

d_gene: TRBD2
j_gene: TRBJ2-1
v_gene: TRBV11-2
abundance: -
len: 17
CDR3nt: TGTGCCAGCAGCTTAGGGGGATCTAGCGGGAGTGCGTATGAGCAGTTCTTC
CDR3aa: CASSLGGSSGSAYEQFF

d_gene: -
j_gene: TRBJ2-3
v_gene: TRBV2
abundance: few
len: 13
CDR3nt: TGTGCCAGCAGTGAAGCTACAACAGATACGCAGTATTTT
CDR3aa: CASSEATTDTQYF

d_gene: TRBD1
j_gene: TRBJ1-5
v_gene: TRBV27
abundance: -
len: 15
CDR3nt: TGTGCCAGCAGTTCGGTCGGGACAGAACTGGAGCCCCAGCATTTT
CDR3aa: CASSSVGTELEPQHF

d_gene: TRBD1
j_gene: TRBJ2-5
v_gene: TRBV5-1
abundance: -
len: 18
CDR3nt: TGCGCCAGCAGCTTGGTTTATGGGACAGGCTCCCTGGGAGAGACCCAGTACTTC
CDR3aa: CASSLVYGTGSLGETQYF

d_gene: TRBD1
j_gene: TRBJ1-5
v_gene: TRBV29-1
abundance: few
len: 12
CDR3nt: TGCAGCGCAGGACAGGATTATCAGCCCCAGCATTTT
CDR3aa: CSAGQDYQPQHF